These 17 T cell receptor beta chains originate from one sample sequenced in a study of metastatic and nonmetastatic thyroid tumors. Each patient came to thyroid surgery without any prior treatment (of any kind). TCRdb re-analyzed the PCR reads using MiXCR. The sample lists 30,000 to 35,000 clones, 20% to 25% occurring once. What was sequenced was tumor tissue. The receptor set was obtained from a male donor with papillary thyroid cancer or a benign thyroid nodule (not recorded which). Some clones in this sample may be carry-over from other donors' samples.

As to this clone: Since a much larger clone is just one base distant, this may be a read error. Other DNA sequences in this specimen translate into the identical CDR3. The chain links TRBV9 to TRBJ1-1, with D possibly TRBD1 on 6 matching bases. The ends were cut back, 1 base at V and 4 bases at J, with 14 bases in the middle. Germline lookup yields CDR1 SGDLS and CDR2 YYNGEE. This CDR3 region has 15 residues. CDR3 DNA: TGTGCCAGCAGCGTACACGCAGGGGAGAGCACTGAAGCTTTCTTT. This translates into CASSVHAGESTEAFF.

By frequency in the sample, this clone is medium-sized. V gene TRBV20-1 combines with J gene TRBJ2-4; 10 bases are shared with TRBD2. The CDR3 length is 15 residues. Germline assignment: CDR1 DFQATT and CDR2 SNEGSKA (reference sequence). Trimming took 6 bases from V and 1 from J; bases not matched to a gene: 6. In DNA, the CDR3 is TGCAGTGCCCAAGCGGGAGGGTTGGCCAAAAACATTCAGTACTTC. Amino acid sequence: CSAQAGGLAKNIQYF.

The table lists this clone with many counts. This may stem from a read error, because a much larger clone lies one nucleotide away. Other DNA sequences in the same sample also yield this CDR3. The gene calls are TRBV7-9 and TRBJ2-3; no definite D call. The CDR3 is made up of 12 amino acids. The germline V gene has CDR1 SEHNR and CDR2 FQNEAQ (reference sequence). The chain's CDR3 is CASSFSTDTQYF. The CDR3 bases are TGCGCCAGCAGCTTTTCCACAGATACGCAGTATTTT.

A single count supports this clone. This chain links TRBV4-1 with TRBJ2-7; D is unclear. Germline CDR1 and CDR2: MGHRA and YSYEKL. CDR3 size: 14 residues. Trimming removed 4 bases from V and 0 bases from J, with 10 bases in between. Here the CDR3 reads CASSLWPGSYEQYF. The CDR3 DNA sequence: TGCGCCAGCAGCCTATGGCCGGGCTCCTACGAGCAGTACTTC.

This chain joins TRBV9 and TRBJ2-2; no firm D call. Germline assignment: CDR1 SGDLS and CDR2 YYNGEE. The CDR3 is 14 amino acids. V lost 3 bases, J lost 4 bases, and 10 bases lay in between. CDR3: CASSEVGTTGELFF. CDR3 bases: TGTGCCAGCAGCGAGGTAGGAACCACCGGGGAGCTGTTTTTT.

This clone is a singleton in its sample. This sequence joins TRBV11-3 and TRBJ2-2; D is possibly TRBD1 (5 bases). This CDR3 is built from 14 residues. Per germline, CDR1 SGHNT and CDR2 YENEEA. Trimming removed 6 bases from V and 3 bases from J, with 11 bases in between. CDR3 region: CASSPRVHTGELFF. CDR3 nucleotide sequence: TGTGCCAGCAGTCCCAGGGTTCACACCGGGGAGCTGTTTTTT. Full variable domain (missing parts from reference TRBV11-3 and TRBJ2-2): EAGVVQSPRYKIIEKKQPVAFWCNPISGHNTLYWYLQNLGQGPELLIRYENEEAVDDSQLPKDRFSAERLKGVDSTLKIQPAELGDSAVYLCASSPRVHTGELFFGEGSRLTVL.

The chain recombines TRBV10-3 with TRBJ2-7, with 9 bases aligning to TRBD2. The V segment lost 2 bases and the J segment 2 bases; nucleotides outside the gene matches: 10. Per germline, CDR1 ENHRY and CDR2 SYGVKD. This CDR3 region has 17 residues. CDR3 DNA sequence: TGTGCCATCAGTGAGACCCCGCGGGGGGGGAGTACCTACGAGCAGTACTTC. Protein sequence: CAISETPRGGSTYEQYF.

Ten or more counts support this clone. The genes are TRBV6-1 and TRBJ1-2, with D hard to call. The CDR3 consists of 13 residues. Germline V lookup: CDR1 MNHNS, CDR2 SASEGT. Trimming pared 2 bases from V and 4 bases from J, leaving 8 bases between. The DNA of the CDR3 is TGTGCCAGCAGTGAACCGCCAGGCTATGGCTACACCTTC. It codes for CASSEPPGYGYTF.

This clone showed up just a few times. CDR3 protein: CAWSPGGAISEQYF. CDR3 nucleotides: TGTGCCTGGAGTCCAGGGGGCGCAATTTCCGAGCAGTACTTC. The chain carries TRBV30 and TRBJ2-7; TRBD1 agrees at 8 bases. The CDR3 totals 14 residues. Germline CDR1 GTSNPN, CDR2 SVGIG (reference sequence). The trim removed 2 bases at V and 6 bases at J, leaving 9 bases unmatched. The whole variable domain, filled in from reference TRBV30 and TRBJ2-7, reads SQTIHQWPATLVQPVGSPLSLECTVEGTSNPNLYWYRQAAGRGLQLLFYSVGIGQISSEVPQNLSASRPQDRQFILSSKKLLLSDSGFYLCAWSPGGAISEQYFGPGTRLTVT.

At least ten counts were recorded for this clone. The chain uses TRBV12-3 or TRBV12-4 and TRBJ2-2, with a possible D match to TRBD1 (6 bases). The V end lost 5 bases, the J end lost 6 bases, and 16 bases lay between the germline ends. The CDR3 is 15 residues long. The CDR3 is CASSSGGRAAGELFF. In DNA, the CDR3 is TGTGCCAGCAGTAGTGGGGGCAGGGCGGCCGGGGAGCTGTTTTTT.

This clone was seen many times. The DNA for the CDR3 is TGTGCCAGTAGTACTGCCGGGAATTTCTACGAGCAGTACTTC. Residues: CASSTAGNFYEQYF. The rearrangement uses TRBV19 and TRBJ2-7; D is perhaps TRBD2 (5 bases). Trimming removed 4 bases at V and 3 bases at J, with 13 bases between. The CDR3 length is 14 residues. Germline V gives CDR1 LNHDA, CDR2 SQIVND (reference sequence).

This clone was seen at least ten times. The V gene is TRBV7-6, the J gene TRBJ2-3; D not resolved. The germline CDR1 and CDR2 sequences are SGHVS and FNYEAQ. Trimming pared 5 bases from V and 3 bases from J, leaving 18 bases between. The CDR3 spans 16 residues. DNA of the CDR3: TGTGCCAGCAGCACCTCTCTCGTTGGTGGGACAGATACGCAGTATTTT. It specifies CASSTSLVGGTDTQYF.

This clone was picked up a small number of times. This chain joins TRBV19 and TRBJ2-1, with 10 bases aligning to TRBD2. V lost 7 bases to trimming and J lost 7 bases; unmatched junction nucleotides: 7. Per germline, CDR1 LNHDA and CDR2 SQIVND (reference sequence). The CDR3 runs 14 residues. CDR3 nucleotides: TGTGCCAGTATGAGCGGGGGGGTATATAATGAGCAGTTCTTC. It yields the protein CASMSGGVYNEQFF.

The sample holds many counts of this clone. The V gene is TRBV5-1, the J gene TRBJ1-1; the D gene is possibly TRBD1 (5 bases). The CDR3 runs to 13 residues. The germline CDR1 and CDR2 sequences are SGHRS and YFSETQ. The ends were cut back, 7 bases at V and 3 bases at J, with 13 bases in the middle. CDR3 sequence (DNA): TGCGCCAGCGCCGACGGGGGGGACACTGAAGCTTTCTTT. Encoded protein: CASADGGDTEAFF.

This sequence joins TRBV2 and TRBJ2-3; D not resolved. V was cut by 5 bases and J by 0 bases, with 15 bases left in between. This CDR3 is 16 amino acids long. CDR1 is SNHLY and CDR2 is FYNNEI in the germline V gene. The CDR3 loop is CASSRIRATSTDTQYF. The DNA of the CDR3 is TGTGCCAGCAGTCGGATTCGGGCAACTAGCACAGATACGCAGTATTTT.

The chain has TRBV7-6 and TRBJ2-7, with a possible D match to TRBD1 (6 bases). The V and J ends lost 5 bases and 2 bases respectively, with 19 bases between them. The V gene's germline CDR1 is SGHVS and CDR2 FNYEAQ. This CDR3 has 16 amino acids. CDR3 sequence: CASSNERDTTPYEQYF. The DNA for the CDR3 is TGTGCCAGCAGCAACGAACGGGACACAACACCCTACGAGCAGTACTTC.

This clone has ten or more counts. The genes are TRBV18 and TRBJ2-5; D unclear. The CDR3 is 16 residues long. The germline gives CDR1 KGHSH, CDR2 LQKENI. V was clipped by 0 bases and J by 1 base, with 12 bases between them. The CDR3 protein is CASSPPAPRPQETQYF. Written as DNA, the CDR3 is TGTGCCAGCTCACCACCGGCGCCCCGGCCCCAAGAGACCCAGTACTTC.